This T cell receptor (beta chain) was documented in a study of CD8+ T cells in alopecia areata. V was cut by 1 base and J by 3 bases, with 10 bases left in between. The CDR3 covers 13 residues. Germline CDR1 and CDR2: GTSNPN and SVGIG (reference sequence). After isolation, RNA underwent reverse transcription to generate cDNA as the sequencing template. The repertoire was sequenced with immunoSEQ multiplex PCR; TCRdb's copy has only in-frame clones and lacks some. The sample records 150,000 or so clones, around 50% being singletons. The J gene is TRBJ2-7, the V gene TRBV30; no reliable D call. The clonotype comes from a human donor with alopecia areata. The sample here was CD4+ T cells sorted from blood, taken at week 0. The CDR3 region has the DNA TGTGCCTGGAGTGGGCTTTCGTACTACGAGCAGTACTTC. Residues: CAWSGLSYYEQYF.